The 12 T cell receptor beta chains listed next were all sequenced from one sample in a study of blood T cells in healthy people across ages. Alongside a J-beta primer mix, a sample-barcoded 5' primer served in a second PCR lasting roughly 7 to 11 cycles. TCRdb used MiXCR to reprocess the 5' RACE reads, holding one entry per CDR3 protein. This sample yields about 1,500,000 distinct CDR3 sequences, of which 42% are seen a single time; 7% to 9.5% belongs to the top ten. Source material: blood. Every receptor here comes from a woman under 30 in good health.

Here the CDR3 reads CASSPPGLAGTEAFF. In DNA form, the CDR3 reads TGTGCCAGCAGTCCGCCGGGGCTGGCAGGGACTGAAGCTTTCTTT. The J gene is TRBJ1-1, the V gene TRBV28, with D perhaps TRBD1 (5 bases). Trimming removed 5 bases at V and 5 bases at J, with 18 bases between. Germline V gene data show CDR1 as MDHEN and CDR2 as SYDVKM. CDR3 length equals 15 residues.

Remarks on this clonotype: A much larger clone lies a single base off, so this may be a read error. The CDR3 loop is CASSHAGTSTDTQYF. The CDR3 region has the DNA TGTGCCAGCAGCCATGCCGGGACTAGCACAGATACGCAGTATTTT. The chain joins TRBV4-2 to TRBJ2-3, with a tentative D call TRBD2 (6 bases). Germline CDR1 reads LGHNA; CDR2 reads YNFKEQ. The V end was cut by 3 bases, the J end by 0 bases, with 10 bases between. CDR3 length equals 15 residues.

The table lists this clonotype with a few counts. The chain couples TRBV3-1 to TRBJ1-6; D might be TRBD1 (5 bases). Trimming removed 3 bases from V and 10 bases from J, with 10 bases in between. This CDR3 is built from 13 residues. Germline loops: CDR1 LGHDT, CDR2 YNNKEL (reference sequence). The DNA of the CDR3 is TGTGCCAGCAGCCATGAAGGGGAGTCACCCCTCCACTTT. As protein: CASSHEGESPLHF.

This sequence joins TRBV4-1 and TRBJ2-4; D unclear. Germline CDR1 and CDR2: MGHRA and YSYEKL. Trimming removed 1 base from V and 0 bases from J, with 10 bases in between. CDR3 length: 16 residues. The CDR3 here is CASSQAKDLAKNIQYF. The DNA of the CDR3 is TGCGCCAGCAGCCAAGCGAAAGACCTAGCCAAAAACATTCAGTACTTC.

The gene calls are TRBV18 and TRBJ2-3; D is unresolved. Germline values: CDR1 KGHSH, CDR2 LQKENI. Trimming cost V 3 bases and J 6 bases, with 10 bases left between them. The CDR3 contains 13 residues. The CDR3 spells CASSPSNLDTQYF. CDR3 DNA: TGTGCCAGCTCACCGTCGAACCTTGATACGCAGTATTTT.

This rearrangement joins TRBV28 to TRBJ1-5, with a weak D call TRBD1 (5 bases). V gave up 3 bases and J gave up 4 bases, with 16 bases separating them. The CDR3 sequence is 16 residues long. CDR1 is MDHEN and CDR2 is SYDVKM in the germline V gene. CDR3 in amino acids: CASSFDRGARNQPQHF. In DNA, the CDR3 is TGTGCCAGCAGTTTCGATAGAGGGGCTAGAAATCAGCCCCAGCATTTT.

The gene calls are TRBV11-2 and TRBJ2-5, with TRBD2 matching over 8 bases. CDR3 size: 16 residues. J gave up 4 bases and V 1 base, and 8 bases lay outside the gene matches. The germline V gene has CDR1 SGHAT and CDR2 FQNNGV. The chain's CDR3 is CASSLGSSGRGETQYF. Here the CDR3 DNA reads TGTGCCAGCAGCTTAGGATCCAGCGGGAGAGGAGAGACCCAGTACTTC.

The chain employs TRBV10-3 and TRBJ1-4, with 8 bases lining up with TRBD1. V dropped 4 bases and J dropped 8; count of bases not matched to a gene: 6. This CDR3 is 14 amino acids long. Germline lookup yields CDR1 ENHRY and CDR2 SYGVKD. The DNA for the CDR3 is TGTGCCATCAGTGTAGGACAGGGAGGCGAAAAACTGTTTTTT. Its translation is CAISVGQGGEKLFF.

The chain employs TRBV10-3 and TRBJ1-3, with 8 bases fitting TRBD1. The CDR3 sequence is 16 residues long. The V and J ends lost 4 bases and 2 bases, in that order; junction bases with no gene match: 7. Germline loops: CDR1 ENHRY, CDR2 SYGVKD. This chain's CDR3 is CAISASDRDPGNTIYF. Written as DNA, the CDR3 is TGTGCCATCAGTGCCTCGGACAGGGACCCTGGAAACACCATATATTTT.

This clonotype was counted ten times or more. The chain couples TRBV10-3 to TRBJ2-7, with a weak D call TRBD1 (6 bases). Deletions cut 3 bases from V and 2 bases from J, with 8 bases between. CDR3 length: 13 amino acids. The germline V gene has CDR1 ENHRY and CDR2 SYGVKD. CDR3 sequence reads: CAISDRGAYEQYF. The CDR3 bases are TGTGCCATCAGTGACAGGGGCGCCTACGAGCAGTACTTC.

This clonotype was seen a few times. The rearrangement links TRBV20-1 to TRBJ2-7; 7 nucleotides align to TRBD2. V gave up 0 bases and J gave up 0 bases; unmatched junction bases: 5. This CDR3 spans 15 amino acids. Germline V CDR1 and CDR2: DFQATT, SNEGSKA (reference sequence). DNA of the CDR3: TGCAGTGCTAGAGAAGGGCTAGCGGTCTCCTACGAGCAGTACTTC. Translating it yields CSAREGLAVSYEQYF.

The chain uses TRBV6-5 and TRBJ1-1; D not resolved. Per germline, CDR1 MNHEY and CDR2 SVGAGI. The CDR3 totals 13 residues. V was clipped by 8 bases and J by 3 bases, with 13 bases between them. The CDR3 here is CASGLRVYTEAFF. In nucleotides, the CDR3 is TGTGCCAGCGGGCTCCGGGTCTACACTGAAGCTTTCTTT.